The T cell receptor (beta chain) under discussion was sequenced for a study of T-cell memory formation after mild COVID-19. Overall study: TCR clusters were mostly donor specific. General study results and limits: Contracting clones from day 15 to 85 had balanced CD4/CD8; later expanders favoured CD4+.

The CDR3 extends over 15 amino acids. The germline V gene encodes CDR1 SGHRS and CDR2 YFSETQ. Trimming pared 4 bases from V and 2 bases from J, leaving 15 bases between. This clonotype was detected a few times. Its antigen is undetermined. Using constant-segment primers, 5'RACE produced TCR alpha and TCR beta cDNA libraries carrying sample barcodes and UMIs. MiXCR, applied by TCRdb to the 5' RACE reads, yields one record per CDR3 protein. Altogether approximately 400,000 distinct CDR3 sequences are present, about 24% being singletons, with the ten largest covering roughly 9.7%. This clonotype originated in an adult woman who had mild COVID-19 (a few samples of this study predate the infection). Cell type and time point are not known. The V call is TRBV5-1, the J call TRBJ1-1, with D possibly matching TRBD1 (6 bases). The material sequenced was PBMCs or a T cell subset sorted from them (not recorded which). CDR3 amino acids: CASSTGQLGNTEAFF. The CDR3 DNA follows: TGCGCCAGCAGCACCGGACAGTTGGGAAACACTGAAGCTTTCTTT.